A single sample gave rise to the 14 T cell receptor beta chains below, sequenced in a study of blood T cell repertoires in COVID-19. Sequencing was performed with immunoSEQ multiplex PCR; in TCRdb, only in-frame clones are kept and a portion is missing. The sample records about 170,000 clones, about 84% being singletons. The specimen was PBMCs or T cells enriched from blood (not recorded which). Receptors were obtained from a man in his forties or fifties who had recovered from COVID-19.

The chain carries TRBV5-6 and TRBJ1-1; the match to TRBD1 covers 9 bases. With 0 bases clipped from V and 11 bases from J, the junction kept 5 bases outside the gene matches. This CDR3 is 13 amino acids long. Germline CDR1 SGHDT, CDR2 YYEEEE. The CDR3 spells CASSLGGTGNAFF. CDR3 DNA sequence: TGTGCCAGCAGCTTGGGGGGGACAGGGAACGCTTTCTTT.

V is TRBV3-1 (or the pseudogene TRBV3-2) and J is TRBJ2-1, with TRBD2 matching over 15 bases. CDR3 length equals 22 residues. V lost 1 base to trimming and J lost 4 bases; unmatched junction nucleotides: 17. Germline V gene data show CDR1 as LGHDT and CDR2 as YNNKEL (reference sequence). The CDR3 loop is CASSQVLSAQRTSGGAYNEQFF. CDR3 DNA sequence: TGTGCCAGCAGCCAAGTACTATCGGCACAACGGACTAGCGGGGGGGCTTACAATGAGCAGTTCTTC.

The V gene is TRBV18, the J gene TRBJ1-1; 7 bases are shared with TRBD1. The CDR3 consists of 18 residues. J was trimmed by 2 bases and V by 4 bases; bases with no gene match: 16. CDR1 is KGHSH, CDR2 LQKENI, per germline. The CDR3: CASSLSMITGTDNTEAFF. The CDR3 DNA is TGTGCCAGCTCACTTTCCATGATTACCGGGACAGATAACACTGAAGCTTTCTTT.

The chain combines TRBV7-8 with TRBJ2-7; 7 nucleotides align to TRBD1. This CDR3 spans 15 amino acids. Germline assignment: CDR1 SGHVS and CDR2 FQNEAQ. Germline trimming cut 1 base from V and 7 bases from J; bases unmatched to any gene: 10. The CDR3 spells CASSLGDSLSGEQYF. CDR3 bases: TGTGCCAGCAGCTTAGGGGACAGCCTTTCGGGAGAGCAGTACTTC.

The chain combines TRBV27 with TRBJ1-1; D may be TRBD1 (5 bases). V was trimmed by 5 bases and J by 5 bases, leaving 12 bases between them. The germline gives CDR1 MNHEY, CDR2 SMNVEV (reference sequence). The CDR3 covers 13 residues. This CDR3 reads CASSKGFKTEAFF. The CDR3 DNA reads as TGTGCCAGCAGTAAGGGGTTTAAGACTGAAGCTTTCTTT.

The chain is built from TRBV3-1 (or the pseudogene TRBV3-2) and TRBJ1-6; tentatively, D is TRBD1 (5 bases). Trimming stripped 4 bases from V and 13 bases from J, with 17 bases between. In germline, CDR1 is LGHDT, CDR2 YNNKEL (reference sequence). There are 14 residues in the CDR3. CDR3 in DNA: TGTGCCAGCAGCCCCCGGGGGGGTAGGGTGCCCCTCCACTTT. Protein sequence: CASSPRGGRVPLHF.

The V call is TRBV5-1, the J call TRBJ2-5, with 9 bases fitting TRBD2. Germline V gene data show CDR1 as SGHRS and CDR2 as YFSETQ. The V gene end was trimmed by 4 bases and the J gene end by 3 bases; junction bases not matched to a gene: 10. This CDR3 region has 16 residues. Here the CDR3 DNA reads TGCGCCAGCAGCGTCGCTAGGGCGGGGGGGAAAGAGACCCAGTACTTC. This encodes CASSVARAGGKETQYF.

The rearrangement uses TRBV10-1 and TRBJ1-1; D not resolved. Deletions cut 6 bases from V and 3 bases from J, with 14 bases between. The V gene's germline CDR1 is WNHNN and CDR2 SYGVQD (reference sequence). The CDR3 is made up of 14 amino acids. The CDR3 sequence is CASSPAAGDTEAFF. The CDR3 DNA sequence: TGCGCCAGCAGCCCCGCGGCCGGAGACACTGAAGCTTTCTTT.

The V call is TRBV6-2 or TRBV6-3, the J call TRBJ2-1; D is perhaps TRBD2 (7 bases). This CDR3 is 15 amino acids long. Germline assignment: CDR1 MNHEY and CDR2 SVGEGT. Trimming cost V 5 bases and J 6 bases, with 17 bases left between them. CDR3 sequence (DNA): TGTGCCAGCAGTCCCACCGGGGGCGGGAGCAATGAGCAGTTCTTC. It encodes CASSPTGGGSNEQFF.

The J gene is TRBJ1-1, the V gene TRBV7-9; the D is unclear. Looked up from germline, CDR1 is SEHNR and CDR2 is FQNEAQ (reference sequence). This CDR3 has 14 residues. Trimming pared 1 base from V and 1 base from J, leaving 7 bases between. This chain's CDR3 is CASSLVRGNTEAFF. The CDR3 DNA sequence: TGTGCCAGCAGCTTAGTCCGGGGGAACACTGAAGCTTTCTTT.

V is TRBV2 and J is TRBJ2-7; D uncertain. The CDR3 extends over 12 amino acids. CDR1 and CDR2 from the germline V gene are SNHLY and FYNNEI. V was cut by 6 bases and J by 3 bases, with 9 bases left in between. The CDR3 sequence: CASSARVYEQYF. CDR3 nucleotide sequence: TGTGCCAGCAGCGCCCGCGTCTACGAGCAGTACTTC.

The rearrangement uses TRBV30 and TRBJ2-7; 8 bases align to TRBD1. Germline CDR1 is GTSNPN and CDR2 is SVGIG (reference sequence). The CDR3 is 12 amino acids. J gave up 3 bases and V 7 bases, and 5 bases lay outside the gene matches. CDR3: CASGTGDYEQYF. The CDR3 DNA sequence: TGTGCCTCCGGGACAGGAGACTACGAGCAGTACTTC.

The rearrangement joins TRBV6-2 or TRBV6-3 to TRBJ2-5, with 8 bases that match TRBD2. V dropped 0 bases and J dropped 0; count of bases not matched to a gene: 6. In germline, CDR1 is MNHEY, CDR2 SVGEGT. This CDR3 contains 17 residues. The CDR3: CASSYSPAGAHQETQYF. Here the CDR3 DNA reads TGTGCCAGCAGTTACTCACCAGCGGGGGCCCACCAAGAGACCCAGTACTTC.

This clone was seen a single time. The chain employs TRBV28 and TRBJ1-2; tentatively, D is TRBD1 (5 bases). Trimming cost V 6 bases and J 8 bases, with 10 bases left between them. CDR1 is MDHEN and CDR2 is SYDVKM in the germline V gene. The CDR3 runs 11 residues. CDR3 sequence (DNA): TGTGCCAGCAGCCCAGGGTTCGGCTACACCTTC. It encodes CASSPGFGYTF.